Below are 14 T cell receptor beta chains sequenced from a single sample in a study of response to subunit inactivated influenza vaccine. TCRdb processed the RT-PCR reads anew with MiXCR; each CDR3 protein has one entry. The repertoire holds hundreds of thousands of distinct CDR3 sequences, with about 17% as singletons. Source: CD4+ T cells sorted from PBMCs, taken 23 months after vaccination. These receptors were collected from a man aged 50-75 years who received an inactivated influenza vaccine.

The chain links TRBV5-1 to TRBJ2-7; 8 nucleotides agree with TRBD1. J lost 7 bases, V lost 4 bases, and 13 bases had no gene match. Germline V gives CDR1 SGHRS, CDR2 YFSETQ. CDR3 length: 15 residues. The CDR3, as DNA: TGCGCCAGCAGCCCTCCCTGGGGACAGGAGGGTGAGCAGTACTTC. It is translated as CASSPPWGQEGEQYF.

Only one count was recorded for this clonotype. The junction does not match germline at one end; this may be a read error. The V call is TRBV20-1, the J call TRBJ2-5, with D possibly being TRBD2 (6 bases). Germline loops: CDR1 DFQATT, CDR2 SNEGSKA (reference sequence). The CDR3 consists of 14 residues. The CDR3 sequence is CCALALAPPETQYF. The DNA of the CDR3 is TGCTGTGCTCTTGCACTAGCCCCGCCGGAGACCCAGTACTTC.

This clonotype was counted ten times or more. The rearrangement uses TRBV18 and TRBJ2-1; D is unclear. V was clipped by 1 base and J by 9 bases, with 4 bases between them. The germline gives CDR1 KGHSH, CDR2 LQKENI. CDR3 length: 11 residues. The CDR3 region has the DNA TGTGCCAGCTCACCACGGGGTGAGCAGTTCTTC. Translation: CASSPRGEQFF.

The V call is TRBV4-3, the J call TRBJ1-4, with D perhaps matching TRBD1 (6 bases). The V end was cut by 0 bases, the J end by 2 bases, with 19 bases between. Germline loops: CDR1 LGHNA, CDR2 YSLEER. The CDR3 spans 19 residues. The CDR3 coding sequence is TGCGCCAGCAGCCAAGATATAATGGGGGGCGCGGGGACTAATGAAAAACTGTTTTTT. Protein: CASSQDIMGGAGTNEKLFF.

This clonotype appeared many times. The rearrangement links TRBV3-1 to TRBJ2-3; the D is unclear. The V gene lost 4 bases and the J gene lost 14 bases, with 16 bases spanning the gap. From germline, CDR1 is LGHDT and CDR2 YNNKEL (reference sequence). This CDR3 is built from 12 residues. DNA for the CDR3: TGTGCCAGCAGCCTGAGCGTCTGGAATCTGTATTTT. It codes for CASSLSVWNLYF.

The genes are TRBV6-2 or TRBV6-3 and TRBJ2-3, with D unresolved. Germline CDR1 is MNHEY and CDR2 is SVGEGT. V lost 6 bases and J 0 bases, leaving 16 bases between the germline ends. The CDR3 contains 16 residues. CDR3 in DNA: TGTGCCAGCAGAAGCCCCCCGGGCGGTAGCACAGATACGCAGTATTTT. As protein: CASRSPPGGSTDTQYF.

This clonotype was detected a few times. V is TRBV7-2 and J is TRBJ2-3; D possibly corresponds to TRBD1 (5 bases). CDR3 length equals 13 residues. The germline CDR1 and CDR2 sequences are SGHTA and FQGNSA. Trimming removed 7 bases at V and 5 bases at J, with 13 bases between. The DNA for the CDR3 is TGTGCCAGCACCCCTGGGGCTAGAGATACGCAGTATTTT. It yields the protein CASTPGARDTQYF.

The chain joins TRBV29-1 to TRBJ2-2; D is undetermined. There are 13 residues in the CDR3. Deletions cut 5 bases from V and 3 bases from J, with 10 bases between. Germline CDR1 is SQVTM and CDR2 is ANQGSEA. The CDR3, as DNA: TGCAGCGTTTATTTACAGTACACCGGGGAGCTGTTTTTT. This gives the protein CSVYLQYTGELFF.

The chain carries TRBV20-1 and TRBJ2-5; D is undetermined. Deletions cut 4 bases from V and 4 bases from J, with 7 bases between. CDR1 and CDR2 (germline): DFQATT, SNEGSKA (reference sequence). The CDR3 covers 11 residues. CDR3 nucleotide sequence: TGCAGTGCTATAGTTTCAGAGACCCAGTACTTC. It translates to CSAIVSETQYF.

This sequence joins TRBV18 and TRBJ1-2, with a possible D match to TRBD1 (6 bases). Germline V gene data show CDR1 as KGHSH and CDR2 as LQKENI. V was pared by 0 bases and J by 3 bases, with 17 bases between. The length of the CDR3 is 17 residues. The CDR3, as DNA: TGTGCCAGCTCACCACCAACTGCGGGACAACGGCACTATGGCTACACCTTC. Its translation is CASSPPTAGQRHYGYTF. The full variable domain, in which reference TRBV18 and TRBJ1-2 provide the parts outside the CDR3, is NAGVMQNPRHLVRRRGQEARLRCSPMKGHSHVYWYRQLPEEGLKFMVYLQKENIIDESGMPKERFSAEFPKEGPSILRIQQVVRGDSAAYFCASSPPTAGQRHYGYTFGSGTRLTVV.

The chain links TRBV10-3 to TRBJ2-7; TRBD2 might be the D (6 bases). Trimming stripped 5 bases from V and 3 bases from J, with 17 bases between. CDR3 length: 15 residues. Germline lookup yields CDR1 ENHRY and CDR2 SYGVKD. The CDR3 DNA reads TGTGCCATCAGTCCGGCTGGGGGAGGTGGCTACGAGCAGTACTTC. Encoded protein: CAISPAGGGGYEQYF.

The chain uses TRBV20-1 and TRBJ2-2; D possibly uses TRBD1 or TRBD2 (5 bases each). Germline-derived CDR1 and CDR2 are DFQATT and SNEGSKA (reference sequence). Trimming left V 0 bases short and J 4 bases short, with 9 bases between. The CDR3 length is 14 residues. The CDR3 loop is CSAREAGSTGELFF. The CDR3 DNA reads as TGCAGTGCTAGAGAAGCAGGGAGCACCGGGGAGCTGTTTTTT.

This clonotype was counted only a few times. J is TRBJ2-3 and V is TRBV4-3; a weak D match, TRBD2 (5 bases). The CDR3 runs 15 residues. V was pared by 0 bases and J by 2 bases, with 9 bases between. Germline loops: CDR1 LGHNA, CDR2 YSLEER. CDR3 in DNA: TGCGCCAGCAGCCAAGATGAAGGACTCACAGATACGCAGTATTTT. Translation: CASSQDEGLTDTQYF.

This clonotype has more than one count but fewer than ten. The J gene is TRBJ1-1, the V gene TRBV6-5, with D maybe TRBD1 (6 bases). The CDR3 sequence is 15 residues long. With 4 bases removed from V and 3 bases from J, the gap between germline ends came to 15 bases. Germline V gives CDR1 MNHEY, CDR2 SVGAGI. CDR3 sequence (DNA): TGTGCCAGCAGTTTGAGTCAGGGGAGGGACACTGAAGCTTTCTTT. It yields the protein CASSLSQGRDTEAFF.